These T cell receptor beta chains were read from a single sample in a study of blood T cell repertoires in COVID-19. The assay was immunoSEQ multiplex PCR, and TCRdb's table has in-frame clones only and misses some. The sample consists of some 230,000 clones, around four fifths of them appearing once. Sequenced material: peripheral blood. The receptors stem from an elderly woman with COVID-19, enrolled during active disease. Both conserved end residues are part of each CDR3. A D gene is named only where the DNA matches it firmly. Clone sizes are given selectively: once, few, many, or a class where the clone is expanded.

j_call d_call v_call clone_size cdr3_nt cdr3_aa
TRBJ2-2 TRBD2 TRBV5-1 . TGCGCCAGCAGCGACGGGACTAGCGGGGGGACGAACACCGGGGAGCTGTTTTTT CASSDGTSGGTNTGELFF
TRBJ1-6 . TRBV3-1/TRBV3-2 . TGTGCCAGCAGCCAAGATCGCGCCGCCTATAATTCACCCCTCCACTTT CASSQDRAAYNSPLHF
TRBJ1-1 . TRBV19 . TGTGCCAGTAGTCCCTGGCAGGGTAACGCTGAAGCTTTCTTT CASSPWQGNAEAFF
TRBJ1-2 TRBD1 TRBV29-1 . TGCAGCGTTGATCAGGTCACAGGGGTTCTAGGTGGCTACACCTTC CSVDQVTGVLGGYTF
TRBJ1-2 TRBD1 TRBV7-8 few TGTGCCAGCAGCCCGAGGACAGGGTCTAACTATGGCTACACCTTC CASSPRTGSNYGYTF
TRBJ2-3 . TRBV11-1 . TGTGCCAGCAGCTTTTTCCCTACCCCGAGCACAGATACGCAGTATTTT CASSFFPTPSTDTQYF
TRBJ1-1 . TRBV7-9 . TGTGCCAGCAGCTTAGCGAGGGGGAGTCGGACTGAAGCTTTCTTT CASSLARGSRTEAFF
TRBJ1-1 TRBD1 TRBV5-1 once TGCGCCAGCACTCAGGGGGCGTACACTGAAGCTTTCTTT CASTQGAYTEAFF
TRBJ1-2 . TRBV7-3 few TGTGCCAGCAGCTTAACGACCGGGGGCTATGGCTACACCTTC CASSLTTGGYGYTF
TRBJ1-5 TRBD1 TRBV10-3 . TGTGCCATCAGCCCCGTACAGGGGACTCAGCCCCAGCATTTT CAISPVQGTQPQHF
TRBJ2-1 TRBD1 TRBV24-1 . TGTGCCACCAGTGATTTGAGAGGACAGGGGAGGGATGAGCAGTTCTTC CATSDLRGQGRDEQFF
TRBJ1-2 . TRBV7-9 . TGTGCCAGCAGTGTGCCATTAGGAGGGGAAGATGGCTACACCTTC CASSVPLGGEDGYTF
TRBJ1-1 TRBD1 TRBV18 . TGTGCCAGCTCACTAAAACCAGGGGGCGTTGACACTGAAGCTTTCTTT CASSLKPGGVDTEAFF
TRBJ2-7 . TRBV4-1 . TGCGCCAGCAGCCAAATACCAGGACGGGGTGCCTACGAGCAGTACTTC CASSQIPGRGAYEQYF
TRBJ2-5 . TRBV5-1 . TGCGCCAGCAGCTTGGGGGGTGGGGCAGAGACCCAGTACTTC CASSLGGGAETQYF
TRBJ1-2 TRBD1 TRBV19 once TGTGCCAGTAGTGCACCGGGACAGGGGAAAGGCTATGGCTACACCTTC CASSAPGQGKGYGYTF
TRBJ2-3 . TRBV11-2 . TGTGCCAGCAGCTTGGGTCAGACTAGCACAGATACGCAGTATTTT CASSLGQTSTDTQYF
TRBJ2-5 . TRBV7-9 . TGTGCCAGCAGCTTAACTCTAAAAGAGACCCAGTACTTC CASSLTLKETQYF